This is a list of T cell receptor beta chains from one sample in a study of beta chain features in type 1 diabetes. Libraries were prepared by immunoSEQ multiplex PCR; TCRdb keeps only in-frame clonotypes and omits some of them. The repertoire holds roughly 170,000 clones, with 13% as singletons. Specimen: central memory CD4+ T cells from blood. These TCRs come from a woman between 18 and 30 years old in good health. The CDR3 runs from the conserved cysteine through the conserved F or W. A D gene is named only where the DNA matches it firmly. Clone size, where shown, is once, few, many, or a class for clones that have expanded.

>TRBJ2-2|few|TRBD2|TRBV9
TGTGCCAGCAGCGTAGGGGGACTAGCGGGGACCACCGGGGAGCTGTTTTTT
CASSVGGLAGTTGELFF
>TRBJ2-1|NA|NA|TRBV9
TGTGCCAGCAGCCCCCAGGAGCGGGTCGGAAATGAGCAGTTCTTC
CASSPQERVGNEQFF
>TRBJ2-2|few|TRBD2|TRBV6-5
TGTGCCAGCAGTCTTAGCGGGAAAGGCACCGGGGAGCTGTTTTTT
CASSLSGKGTGELFF
>TRBJ1-3|few|NA|TRBV5-1
TGCGCCAGCAGCTTGGAGCGCTCTGGAAACACCATATATTTT
CASSLERSGNTIYF
>TRBJ2-5|NA|TRBD1|TRBV7-9
TGTGCCAGCAGCCTGACAGGGGGTCGGGAGACCCAGTACTTC
CASSLTGGRETQYF
>TRBJ1-1|many|TRBD1|TRBV2
TGTGCCAGCGGGCTACAGGGGATGAACACTGAAGCTTTCTTT
CASGLQGMNTEAFF
>TRBJ1-5|NA|TRBD1|TRBV27
TGTGCCAGCAGAAGGGACAGGGCGAGAAGGGATCAGCCCCAGCATTTT
CASRRDRARRDQPQHF
>TRBJ2-7|NA|TRBD1|TRBV18
TGTGCCAGCTCAGTTCGGACAGGCTACGAGCAGTACTTC
CASSVRTGYEQYF
>TRBJ1-3|few|NA|TRBV18
TGTGCCAGCTCAACTGACCAGGGGTTACCTGGAAACACCATATATTTT
CASSTDQGLPGNTIYF
>TRBJ2-7|NA|TRBD1|TRBV6-5
TGTGCCAGCAGCGGCCGGGACAGCTCCTACGAGCAGTACTTC
CASSGRDSSYEQYF
>TRBJ2-4|NA|NA|TRBV6-1
TGTGCCAGCAGTGAAGGGGGCGTCATTCAGTACTTC
CASSEGGVIQYF
>TRBJ1-2|NA|NA|TRBV30
TGTGCCTGGCTACGGACAGCATTGAACTATGGCTACACCTTC
CAWLRTALNYGYTF
>TRBJ2-1|few|TRBD2|TRBV5-1
TGCGCCAGCAGCTTGGGCGTAGCGGGAGTCGGCAATGAGCAGTTCTTC
CASSLGVAGVGNEQFF
>TRBJ2-7|NA|NA|TRBV6-6
TGTGCCAGCAGGGCCTCAGCGAACTCCTACGAGCAGTACTTC
CASRASANSYEQYF
>TRBJ2-7|NA|NA|TRBV18
TGTGCCAGCTCACCACCTAGCCGAGTAAAATACGAGCAGTACTTC
CASSPPSRVKYEQYF
>TRBJ2-3|NA|NA|TRBV5-4
TGTGCCAGCAGCTTCGGCGCGGACACAGATACGCAGTATTTT
CASSFGADTDTQYF
>TRBJ2-2|NA|NA|TRBV7-3
TGTGCCAGCAGCCCATCCCAGGCAGGGGCGACCGGGGAGCTGTTTTTT
CASSPSQAGATGELFF
>TRBJ1-2|NA|NA|TRBV13
TGTGCCAGCAGCTTAGCCACAGGGAGCCATGGCTACACCTTC
CASSLATGSHGYTF
>TRBJ2-1|NA|TRBD2|TRBV14
TGTGCCAGCAGCCTGACGGTGGTCTCTAGCGGGCGCTACAATGAGCAGTTCTTC
CASSLTVVSSGRYNEQFF
>TRBJ2-1|NA|NA|TRBV15
TGTGCCACCAGCAGTCAATACGTGAGGAATGAGCAGTTCTTC
CATSSQYVRNEQFF
>TRBJ2-3|NA|NA|TRBV21-1
TGTGCCAGCAGCAAAGAACTAGATACGCAGTATTTT
CASSKELDTQYF
>TRBJ2-3|NA|NA|TRBV9
TGTGCCAGCAGCGTAGAATTAGCGGCAAGCACAGATACGCAGTATTTT
CASSVELAASTDTQYF
>TRBJ2-1|NA|NA|TRBV18
TGTGCCAGCTCACAATTACTAGACAATGAGCAGTTCTTC
CASSQLLDNEQFF
>TRBJ2-5|NA|TRBD1|TRBV5-5
TGTGCCAGCAGCCCCGCTCGGGACAGCCAAGAGACCCAGTACTTC
CASSPARDSQETQYF
>TRBJ2-7|NA|NA|TRBV28
TGTGCCAGCAGCGACGGACAGCGCATATCGGGGCAGTACTTC
CASSDGQRISGQYF
>TRBJ2-1|NA|NA|TRBV30
TGTGCCTGGAGCCACCCGGGACTCCCGTACAATGAGCAGTTCTTC
CAWSHPGLPYNEQFF
>TRBJ1-1|NA|NA|TRBV19
TGTGCCAGTAGTGTTCAGGGGATGAACACTGAAGCTTTCTTT
CASSVQGMNTEAFF
>TRBJ1-1|NA|NA|TRBV11-1
TGTGCCAGCAGCGCACCGGGCCCCGGCGGGGCTTTCTTT
CASSAPGPGGAFF
>TRBJ2-5|NA|TRBD2|TRBV29-1
TGCAGCGTTCCCACCGGGACTAGCGCGGAGCAGTACTTC
CSVPTGTSAEQYF
>TRBJ1-2|few|NA|TRBV5-4
TGTGCCAGCAGCTTGAAAGTATCGGGGTATGGCTACACCTTC
CASSLKVSGYGYTF
>TRBJ2-3|NA|TRBD1|TRBV5-4
TGTGCCAGCAGCTTGGGGGGACAGGGGGCGATGCCAGATACGCAGTATTTT
CASSLGGQGAMPDTQYF
>TRBJ1-2|few|TRBD1|TRBV30
TGTGCCTGGAGTACCCCCCGTGGGACAGTAGTCACTTTGGGGTATGGCTACACCTTC
CAWSTPRGTVVTLGYGYTF
>TRBJ1-2|NA|TRBD1|TRBV27
TGTGCCTGCGGCCTAGGACAGGGAGGCTATGGCTACACCTTC
CACGLGQGGYGYTF
>TRBJ2-5|few|TRBD1|TRBV11-2
TGTGCCAGCAGCTTTAACAGGGGCGGTGAGACCCAGTACTTC
CASSFNRGGETQYF
>TRBJ1-2|few|NA|TRBV11-2
TGTGCCAGCAGCTCACCCAGGGGTGCAAACTATGGCTACACCTTC
CASSSPRGANYGYTF
>TRBJ2-5|NA|NA|TRBV5-4
TGTGCCAGCAGCTTGTATCGGACAGTGGGAGAGACCCAGTACTTC
CASSLYRTVGETQYF
>TRBJ2-3|few|TRBD1|TRBV7-3
TGTGCCAGCAGCACCGGGACAGGCACAGATACGCAGTATTTT
CASSTGTGTDTQYF
>TRBJ2-1|NA|NA|TRBV9
TGTGCCAGCAGCGTAGTGGGAGGTTACAATGAGCAGTTCTTC
CASSVVGGYNEQFF
>TRBJ1-2|many|NA|TRBV28
TGTGCCAGCACGGCCGGGAGGGAGGGTGGCTATGGCTACACCTTC
CASTAGREGGYGYTF